A selection of T cell receptor beta chains follows, all from one sample in a study of beta chain features in type 1 diabetes. Produced via immunoSEQ multiplex PCR; TCRdb's table is partial and in-frame only. The sample lists about 250,000 clones, approximately 10% seen once, with 0.017% in the top ten. The sample taken for sequencing was naive CD4+ T cells from blood. These receptors came from a man aged 30 to 39 with type 1 diabetes. Both conserved end residues are trimmed from each CDR3.

>TRBJ1-5|TRBV19
ASSMTGLNQPQH
>TRBJ1-2|TRBV9
ASSVDQGLANYGYT
>TRBJ2-7|TRBV6-1
ASRGTGVNEQY
>TRBJ1-1|TRBV4-3
ASSYGGTNTEAF
>TRBJ2-1|TRBV6-1
ASGAANEQF
>TRBJ1-2|TRBV5-1
ASSLGDRGLDGYT
>TRBJ2-5|TRBV6-1
ASTARGGQETQY
>TRBJ1-6|TRBV14
ASSQAPGQMGINSPLH
>TRBJ1-1|TRBV29-1
SASGQLNTEAF
>TRBJ1-6|TRBV7-9
ASGRVNSPLH
>TRBJ2-2|TRBV29-1
SGDKGRGKGDTGELF
>TRBJ2-1|TRBV4-1
ASSQVGRGSYNEQF
>TRBJ2-5|TRBV5-1
ASSPGASGGSQETQY
>TRBJ2-5|TRBV2
ASSFLAGEETQY
>TRBJ2-1|TRBV28
ASSRTPGHSYNEQF
>TRBJ2-3|TRBV6-6
ASSPYKTGSDTQY
>TRBJ2-3|TRBV19
ASSMGAASTDTQY
>TRBJ1-2|TRBV27
ASSVTGGWGYT
>TRBJ2-3|TRBV2
ASSSSGGGTDTQY
>TRBJ2-6|TRBV5-1
ASSLDRDHVLT
>TRBJ2-7|TRBV11-2
ASSLVGRRSYEQY
>TRBJ2-5|TRBV4-1
ASSQGTSGGLETQY
>TRBJ2-1|TRBV9
ASSVATGSNEQF
>TRBJ2-5|TRBV5-1
ASSSGLGIQETQY
>TRBJ2-5|TRBV4-3
ASSRGLAEETQY
>TRBJ2-5|TRBV7-3
ASSPRTAKGETQY
>TRBJ2-3|TRBV15
ATSRDGLAGGRTDTQY
>TRBJ1-6|TRBV5-1
ASSLGGLDNSPLH
>TRBJ2-1|TRBV5-5
ASSPSGAWDEQF